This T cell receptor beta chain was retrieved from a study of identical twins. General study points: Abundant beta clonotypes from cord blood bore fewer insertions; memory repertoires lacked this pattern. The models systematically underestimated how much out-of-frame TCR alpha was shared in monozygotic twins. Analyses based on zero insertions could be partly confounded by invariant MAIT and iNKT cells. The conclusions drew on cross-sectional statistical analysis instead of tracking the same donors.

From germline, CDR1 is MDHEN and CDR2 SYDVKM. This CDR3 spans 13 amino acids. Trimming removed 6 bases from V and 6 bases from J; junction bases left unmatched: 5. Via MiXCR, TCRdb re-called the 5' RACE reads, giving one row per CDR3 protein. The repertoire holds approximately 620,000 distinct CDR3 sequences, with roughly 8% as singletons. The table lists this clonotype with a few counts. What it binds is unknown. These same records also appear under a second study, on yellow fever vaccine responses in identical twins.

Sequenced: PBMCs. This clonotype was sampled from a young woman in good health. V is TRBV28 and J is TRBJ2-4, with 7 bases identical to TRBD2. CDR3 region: CASSRVAGNIQYF. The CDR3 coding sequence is TGTGCCAGCAGCAGGGTAGCGGGAAACATTCAGTACTTC.